The 27 T cell receptor beta chains reported below all come from one sample, sequenced in a study of T-cell memory formation after mild COVID-19. TCRdb used MiXCR to reprocess the 5' RACE reads, holding one entry per CDR3 protein. The data show roughly 340,000 distinct CDR3 sequences, about 15% seen once. The specimen sequenced was PBMCs or a T cell subset sorted from them (not recorded which). These receptors came from a man between 18 and 35 years old who had mild COVID-19 (a few samples of this study predate the infection). Cell type and time point are not known.

This clonotype was counted a few times. The gene calls are TRBV12-3 or TRBV12-4 and TRBJ1-5; maybe TRBD1 (6 bases). CDR3 length: 14 amino acids. V was trimmed by 5 bases and J by 1 base, leaving 9 bases between them. CDR3 bases: TGTGCCAGCAGTCGGGACAACAGCAATCAGCCCCAGCATTTT. It translates to CASSRDNSNQPQHF.

This clonotype has more than one count but fewer than ten. The genes are TRBV9 and TRBJ2-1, with D possibly matching TRBD1 (5 bases). CDR1 and CDR2 (germline): SGDLS, YYNGEE. Trimming left V 1 base short and J 0 bases short, with 11 bases between. This CDR3 has 16 amino acids. This CDR3 reads CASSVQGSGSYNEQFF. CDR3 coding DNA: TGTGCCAGCAGCGTACAGGGTTCGGGCTCCTACAATGAGCAGTTCTTC.

This clonotype was observed a handful of times. J is TRBJ1-2 and V is TRBV2; perhaps TRBD1 as D (5 bases). Germline-derived CDR1 and CDR2 are SNHLY and FYNNEI. Trimming stripped 6 bases from V and 5 bases from J, with 19 bases between. The length of the CDR3 is 15 residues. This chain's CDR3 is CASSPRSQGLYGYTF. Written as DNA, the CDR3 is TGTGCCAGCAGCCCAAGGAGCCAGGGCTTGTATGGCTACACCTTC. The full variable domain, completed using reference TRBV2 and TRBJ1-2, is EPEVTQTPSHQVTQMGQEVILRCVPISNHLYFYWYRQILGQKVEFLVSFYNNEISEKSEIFDDQFSVERPDGSNFTLKIRSTKLEDSAMYFCASSPRSQGLYGYTFGSGTRLTVV.

In this sample, this clonotype turned up once. This chain connects TRBV7-3 to TRBJ1-1; D gene unclear. The CDR3 has 15 amino acids. V was pared by 2 bases and J by 0 bases, with 10 bases between. In germline, CDR1 is SGHTA, CDR2 FQGTGA. This chain's CDR3 is CASSLGVSLNTEAFF. The CDR3 nucleotides are TGTGCCAGCAGCTTAGGGGTGTCTTTGAACACTGAAGCTTTCTTT.

The V call is TRBV19, the J call TRBJ1-1, with TRBD1 as a possible D gene (5 bases). The CDR3 contains 12 residues. Trimming removed 1 base from V and 7 bases from J, with 7 bases in between. The germline CDR1 and CDR2 sequences are LNHDA and SQIVND (reference sequence). The CDR3 sequence: CASSIGGGEAFF. CDR3 DNA sequence: TGTGCCAGTAGTATAGGGGGCGGTGAAGCTTTCTTT. The complete variable domain, with remaining parts taken from reference TRBV19 and TRBJ1-1, reads DGGITQSPKYLFRKEGQNVTLSCEQNLNHDAMYWYRQDPGQGLRLIYYSQIVNDFQKGDIAEGYSVSREKKESFPLTVTSAQKNPTAFYLCASSIGGGEAFFGQGTRLTVV.

The V call is TRBV9, the J call TRBJ2-3; 7 nucleotides line up with TRBD2. The J segment lost 6 bases and the V segment lost 3 bases, leaving 1 base of the junction unmatched. CDR1 and CDR2 from the germline V gene are SGDLS and YYNGEE. The CDR3 consists of 12 residues. The CDR3: CASSGGGDTQYF. For the CDR3, the DNA is TGTGCCAGCAGCGGGGGAGGGGATACGCAGTATTTT.

A few counts support this clonotype. The J gene is TRBJ2-5, the V gene TRBV6-1, with TRBD2 identical over 15 bases. Per germline, CDR1 MNHNS and CDR2 SASEGT. J was trimmed by 5 bases and V by 6 bases; bases with no gene match: 7. The CDR3 contains 16 residues. CDR3 protein: CASRGLAGGRWETQYF. CDR3 coding DNA: TGTGCCAGCAGGGGACTAGCGGGGGGCCGGTGGGAGACCCAGTACTTC.

This clonotype turned up a few times. CDR3 coding DNA: TGCGCCAGCAGCCACCTAGCGGGGGGGGAGACCCAGTACTTC. This encodes CASSHLAGGETQYF. The rearrangement links TRBV4-1 to TRBJ2-5; 12 bases agree with TRBD2. Germline CDR1 reads MGHRA; CDR2 reads YSYEKL. This CDR3 has 14 residues. The J segment lost 5 bases and the V segment lost 3 bases, leaving 1 base of the junction unmatched.

This clonotype was seen a few times. The rearrangement joins TRBV4-1 to TRBJ2-5; 9 bases line up with TRBD2. CDR3 size: 16 residues. In germline, CDR1 is MGHRA, CDR2 YSYEKL. Trimming cost V 2 bases and J 5 bases; bases outside gene matches: 9. For the CDR3, the DNA is TGCGCCAGCAGCCAACCCCTAGGACTAGCGAAGGAGACCCAGTACTTC. Its protein product is CASSQPLGLAKETQYF.

The gene calls are TRBV20-1 and TRBJ2-3; 8 nucleotides match TRBD2. Germline V CDR1 and CDR2: DFQATT, SNEGSKA (reference sequence). After removal of 4 bases from V and 0 bases from J, the junction contained 9 bases not matched to a gene. The CDR3 is made up of 16 amino acids. The chain's CDR3 is CSAIKAGTSSTDTQYF. CDR3 DNA sequence: TGCAGTGCTATCAAAGCCGGGACTAGTAGCACAGATACGCAGTATTTT.

The table lists this clonotype with a few counts. The V gene is TRBV24-1, the J gene TRBJ2-7; a weak D match, TRBD2 (6 bases). Trimming pared 3 bases from V and 3 bases from J, leaving 14 bases between. Germline V lookup: CDR1 KGHDR, CDR2 SFDVKD. CDR3 length: 15 amino acids. CDR3: CATSDREQGGYEQYF. In DNA, the CDR3 is TGTGCCACCAGTGATCGGGAGCAGGGAGGCTACGAGCAGTACTTC.

The rearrangement uses TRBV25-1 and TRBJ2-4; D gene uncertain. V lost 3 bases to trimming and J lost 0 bases, with 6 bases between them. CDR1 and CDR2 from the germline V gene are MGHDK and SYGVNS. This CDR3 is 14 amino acids long. The CDR3 protein is CASSDMVAKNIQYF. The CDR3 nucleotides read TGTGCCAGCAGTGATATGGTAGCCAAAAACATTCAGTACTTC. Together with reference TRBV25-1 and TRBJ2-4, the CDR3 gives the full variable domain: EADIYQTPRYLVIGTGKKITLECSQTMGHDKMYWYQQDPGMELHLIHYSYGVNSTEKGDLSSESTVSRIRTEHFPLTLESARPSHTSQYLCASSDMVAKNIQYFGAGTRLSVL.

This clonotype came up a few times. J is TRBJ2-1 and V is TRBV12-3 or TRBV12-4; D might be TRBD1 or TRBD2, each matching 6 bases. The CDR3 has 14 residues. V was cut by 7 bases and J by 9 bases, with 19 bases left in between. The CDR3 reads CASTLRGTHGEQFF. DNA of the CDR3: TGTGCCAGCACCTTAAGGGGGACTCATGGTGAGCAGTTCTTC.

This sequence joins TRBV7-9 and TRBJ1-4; 8 bases align to TRBD1. V shed 6 bases, J shed 0 bases, and the junction held 6 bases outside the gene matches. Germline V gene data show CDR1 as SEHNR and CDR2 as FQNEAQ (reference sequence). This CDR3 contains 16 residues. CDR3 in amino acids: CASSLGQEATNEKLFF. Written as DNA, the CDR3 is TGTGCCAGCAGTCTGGGACAGGAGGCAACTAATGAAAAACTGTTTTTT.

This clonotype was found a few times. This chain connects TRBV12-3 or TRBV12-4 to TRBJ1-6, with D possibly TRBD1 on 5 matching bases. Trimming shortened V by 5 bases and J by 7 bases, and 12 bases separated the two germline ends. The CDR3 is 14 amino acids. Here the CDR3 DNA reads TGTGCCAGCAGTCCGACAGTGACCAATTCACCCCTCCACTTT. Its protein product is CASSPTVTNSPLHF.

J is TRBJ2-7 and V is TRBV7-2, with D tentatively TRBD2 (6 bases). V dropped 8 bases and J dropped 6 bases, with 14 bases sitting between them. This CDR3 is built from 12 residues. Germline CDR1 SGHTA, CDR2 FQGNSA. CDR3 nucleotide sequence: TGTGCCAGCGGTCGGAGGGGCGGCGAGCAGTACTTC. Protein: CASGRRGGEQYF.

V is TRBV4-1 and J is TRBJ1-3, with 8 bases that match TRBD1. In germline, CDR1 is MGHRA, CDR2 YSYEKL. The CDR3 runs to 16 residues. V gave up 4 bases and J gave up 1 base; unmatched junction bases: 6. The CDR3 bases are TGCGCCAGCAGCCTCGGACAGGGAGGTTCTGGAAACACCATATATTTT. As protein: CASSLGQGGSGNTIYF.

This rearrangement joins TRBV7-9 to TRBJ1-2; no reliable D call. The CDR3 covers 12 residues. Germline CDR1 and CDR2: SEHNR and FQNEAQ (reference sequence). V lost 1 base and J 7 bases, leaving 7 bases between the germline ends. This CDR3 is CASSLEAPGYTF. CDR3 nucleotides: TGTGCCAGCAGCTTAGAGGCGCCTGGCTACACCTTC.

This chain connects TRBV2 to TRBJ2-3, with D hard to call. V was cut by 2 bases and J by 2 bases, with 11 bases left in between. Germline CDR1 SNHLY, CDR2 FYNNEI. This CDR3 has 15 amino acids. CDR3: CASSEILALTDTQYF. DNA for the CDR3: TGTGCCAGCAGTGAAATATTAGCCCTCACAGATACGCAGTATTTT.

V gene TRBV6-5 combines with J gene TRBJ1-2; 7 nucleotides agree with TRBD1. V dropped 5 bases and J dropped 4; count of bases not matched to a gene: 4. The CDR3 runs to 13 residues. Germline CDR1 and CDR2: MNHEY and SVGAGI. DNA of the CDR3: TGTGCCAGCAGTCAACAGGGGCTCTATGGCTACACCTTC. Its translation: CASSQQGLYGYTF.

This clonotype showed up just a few times. The chain has TRBV18 and TRBJ1-1; 10 bases agree with TRBD1. CDR1 KGHSH and CDR2 LQKENI come from the germline V gene. The junction had 7 bases not matched to a gene; V was cut back by 4 bases and J by 2 bases. CDR3 size: 16 residues. The CDR3 DNA reads TGTGCCAGCTCACGTACCGGGACAGGGGAAAACACTGAAGCTTTCTTT. This codes for CASSRTGTGENTEAFF.

A few counts support this clonotype. The rearrangement joins TRBV20-1 to TRBJ2-1; D is possibly TRBD2 (6 bases). Germline V gene lookup returns CDR1 DFQATT and CDR2 SNEGSKA (reference sequence). Deletions cut 3 bases from V and 4 bases from J, with 10 bases between. This CDR3 is built from 13 residues. For the CDR3, the DNA is TGCAGTGCTAGCGGGGGATATTACAATGAGCAGTTCTTC. Amino acid sequence: CSASGGYYNEQFF.

This clonotype occurred a few times. The chain recombines TRBV29-1 with TRBJ2-5; 9 bases align to TRBD1. V lost 8 bases, J lost 7 bases, and 11 bases stayed unmatched. In germline, CDR1 is SQVTM, CDR2 ANQGSEA. This CDR3 has 13 amino acids. CDR3 residues: CSTELQGAGTQYF. CDR3 nucleotides: TGCAGCACGGAATTACAGGGGGCTGGGACCCAGTACTTC.

CDR3 region: CASSPSTGEQYF. The CDR3 DNA reads as TGTGCCAGCAGCCCGTCCACGGGCGAGCAGTACTTC. This chain uses TRBV7-9 with TRBJ2-7; D unclear. Trimming stripped 5 bases from V and 6 bases from J, with 11 bases between. Germline lookup yields CDR1 SEHNR and CDR2 FQNEAQ (reference sequence). This CDR3 is built from 12 residues.

The sample holds many counts of this clonotype. The V call is TRBV4-3, the J call TRBJ2-2; D not resolved. CDR1 is LGHNA and CDR2 is YSLEER in the germline V gene. Deletions cut 3 bases from V and 4 bases from J, with 3 bases between. The CDR3 has 12 residues. CDR3 sequence (DNA): TGCGCCAGCAGCCACCTCACCGGGGAGCTGTTTTTT. Its protein product is CASSHLTGELFF.

This chain joins TRBV13 and TRBJ1-4; 7 bases match TRBD1. Germline trimming cut 1 base from V and 6 bases from J; bases unmatched to any gene: 2. Germline V gene sequence: CDR1 PRHDT, CDR2 FYEKMQ (reference sequence). CDR3 length: 14 amino acids. This chain's CDR3 is CASSLARGDEKLFF. DNA of the CDR3: TGTGCCAGCAGCTTAGCCAGGGGGGATGAAAAACTGTTTTTT.

This clonotype was counted between two and nine times. This sequence joins TRBV6-5 and TRBJ1-1; D possibly corresponds to TRBD1 (6 bases). This CDR3 has 16 residues. The V gene's germline CDR1 is MNHEY and CDR2 SVGAGI. V was cut by 6 bases and J by 1 base, with 18 bases left in between. The CDR3 region is CASRSTRDTTNTEAFF. The CDR3 nucleotides are TGTGCCAGCAGGTCTACCCGGGACACGACGAACACTGAAGCTTTCTTT.